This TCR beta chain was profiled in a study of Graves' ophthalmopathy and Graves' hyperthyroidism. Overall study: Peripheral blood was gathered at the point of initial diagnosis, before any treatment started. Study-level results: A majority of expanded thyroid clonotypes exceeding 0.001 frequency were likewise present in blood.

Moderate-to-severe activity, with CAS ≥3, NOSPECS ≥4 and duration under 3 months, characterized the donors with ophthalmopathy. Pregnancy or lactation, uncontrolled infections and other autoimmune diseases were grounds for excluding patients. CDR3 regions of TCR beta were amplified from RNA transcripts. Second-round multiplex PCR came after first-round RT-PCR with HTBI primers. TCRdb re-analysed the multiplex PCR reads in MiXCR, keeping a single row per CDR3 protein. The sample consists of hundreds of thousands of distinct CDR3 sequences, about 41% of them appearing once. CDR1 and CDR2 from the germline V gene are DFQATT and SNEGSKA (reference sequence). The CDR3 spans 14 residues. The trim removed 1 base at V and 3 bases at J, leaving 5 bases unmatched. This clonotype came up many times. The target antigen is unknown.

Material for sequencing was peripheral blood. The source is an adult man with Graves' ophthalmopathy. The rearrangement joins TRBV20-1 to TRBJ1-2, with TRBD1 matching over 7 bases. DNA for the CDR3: TGCAGTGCTAGAGCGGGACAGTCCTACTATGGCTACACCTTC. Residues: CSARAGQSYYGYTF.